Below are 3 T cell receptor beta chains sequenced from a single sample in a study of human T cells and chemical hapten exposure. TCRdb fed the RACE reads into MiXCR, producing one record per CDR3 protein. The sample consists of 110,000 or so distinct CDR3 sequences, 9.2% of them appearing once. Time point meaning: patch test 2, 6 weeks after DPC sensitization. Treatment described: therapeutic diphenylcyclopropenone sensitization with weekly scalp DPC. Sequencing used whole blood, obtained in connection with sensitization to the hapten diphenylcyclopropenone (DPC). The receptors were gathered from a woman aged 40 to 55 with alopecia areata. Some clones in this sample may be carry-over from other donors' samples.

The chain recombines TRBV18 with TRBJ2-1, with D hard to call. Germline CDR1 reads KGHSH; CDR2 reads LQKENI. Trimming took 2 bases from V and 0 from J, leaving 14 bases between them. CDR3 size: 17 residues. The CDR3 bases are TGTGCCAGCTCACCAGTTCCTCTGGATAGCTCCTACAATGAGCAGTTCTTC. Protein: CASSPVPLDSSYNEQFF.

This clonotype has ten or more counts. The chain has TRBV3-1 and TRBJ1-2; a possible D gene is TRBD1 (5 bases). The germline V and J ends were trimmed by 5 bases and 2 bases, with 9 bases remaining between them. The CDR3 has 13 residues. The germline V gene encodes CDR1 LGHDT and CDR2 YNNKEL (reference sequence). CDR3 DNA: TGTGCCAGCAGCTCCAGGGAAAACTATGGCTACACCTTC. Its protein is CASSSRENYGYTF.

The sample holds many counts of this clonotype. The chain uses TRBV19 and TRBJ2-7; 7 nucleotides line up with TRBD1. The germline gives CDR1 LNHDA, CDR2 SQIVND (reference sequence). V lost 6 bases, J lost 0 bases, and 2 bases stayed unmatched. This CDR3 has 13 amino acids. For the CDR3, the DNA is TGTGCCAGTAGCCGACAGGGCTCCTACGAGCAGTACTTC. Encoded protein: CASSRQGSYEQYF.